The 10 T cell receptor beta chains in this list originate from one sample, sequenced in a study of early T cells in non-severe SARS-CoV-2 infection. Each CDR3 protein gets one entry after TCRdb re-called the 5' RACE reads with MiXCR. The sample shows more than 45,000 distinct CDR3 sequences, around 13% of them seen only once. Source material: whole blood. The source of these receptors is an adult who was a healthcare worker with PCR-confirmed SARS-CoV-2 infection or an uninfected control (not recorded which).

This clonotype has a count of ten or more. The rearrangement links TRBV7-8 to TRBJ2-7; D not resolved. V lost 4 bases and J lost 2, with 18 bases in between. The CDR3 spans 16 residues. The germline CDR1 and CDR2 sequences are SGHVS and FQNEAQ. CDR3 amino acids: CASSSAISSRTYEQYF. The CDR3 nucleotides read TGTGCCAGCAGCTCAGCGATTTCCAGCAGAACCTACGAGCAGTACTTC.

This sequence joins TRBV29-1 and TRBJ2-5; 9 bases align to TRBD1. Germline V gene data show CDR1 as SQVTM and CDR2 as ANQGSEA. The CDR3 is 12 residues long. The J segment lost 5 bases and the V segment lost 7 bases, leaving 5 bases of the junction unmatched. The chain's CDR3 is CSGRTGEETQYF. For the CDR3, the DNA is TGCAGCGGCCGGACAGGGGAGGAGACCCAGTACTTC.

In this sample, this clonotype turned up a few times. CDR3 in amino acids: CASSQDFGRPLNEQFF. CDR3 nucleotide sequence: TGTGCCAGCAGCCAAGACTTTGGCAGGCCACTGAATGAGCAGTTCTTC. J is TRBJ2-1 and V is TRBV14; the D is unclear. This CDR3 has 16 residues. V dropped 0 bases and J dropped 7 bases, with 16 bases sitting between them. Germline loops: CDR1 SGHDN, CDR2 FVKESK.

There are a few counts of this clonotype. The gene calls are TRBV5-1 and TRBJ2-1; TRBD2 agrees at 10 bases. The CDR3 covers 17 residues. The germline CDR1 and CDR2 sequences are SGHRS and YFSETQ. The trim removed 0 bases at V and 2 bases at J, leaving 5 bases unmatched. CDR3 sequence: CASSLVASGRAYNEQFF. The CDR3 DNA reads as TGCGCCAGCAGCTTGGTGGCTAGCGGGAGAGCCTACAATGAGCAGTTCTTC.

This clonotype was seen more than once but under ten times. The chain carries TRBV28 and TRBJ1-3; D unclear. Trimming removed 3 bases from V and 2 bases from J, with 5 bases in between. Germline V gene sequence: CDR1 MDHEN, CDR2 SYDVKM. This CDR3 is built from 13 residues. This CDR3 reads CASSLTAGNTIYF. DNA of the CDR3: TGTGCCAGCAGTTTGACCGCTGGAAACACCATATATTTT.

The chain couples TRBV5-1 to TRBJ2-5; D gene unclear. The germline V gene has CDR1 SGHRS and CDR2 YFSETQ. With 4 bases removed from V and 2 bases from J, the gap between germline ends came to 12 bases. The CDR3 length is 14 residues. This CDR3 reads CASSRSEGQETQYF. The CDR3, as DNA: TGCGCCAGCAGCCGAAGTGAAGGACAAGAGACCCAGTACTTC. The full variable domain, completed using reference TRBV5-1 and TRBJ2-5, is KAGVTQTPRYLIKTRGQQVTLSCSPISGHRSVSWYQQTPGQGLQFLFEYFSETQRNKGNFPGRFSGRQFSNSRSEMNVSTLELGDSALYLCASSRSEGQETQYFGPGTRLLVL.

The chain couples TRBV6-1 to TRBJ2-2, with 14 bases matching TRBD2. Per the germline V gene, CDR1 is MNHNS and CDR2 is SASEGT. Trimming took 6 bases from V and 4 from J; bases not matched to a gene: 7. The length of the CDR3 is 17 residues. Written as DNA, the CDR3 is TGTGCCAGCAGGACTAGCGGGAGGGCCCACGGCACCGGGGAGCTGTTTTTT. Residues: CASRTSGRAHGTGELFF.

This clonotype has at least ten counts. The chain is built from TRBV7-2 and TRBJ1-1; tentative D call: TRBD1 (5 bases). Germline V gene data show CDR1 as SGHTA and CDR2 as FQGNSA. The CDR3 sequence is 16 residues long. Trimming removed 1 base at V and 0 bases at J, with 12 bases between. The CDR3 DNA reads as TGTGCCAGCAGCTTAGAATCGGGGCGGATGAACACTGAAGCTTTCTTT. Its translation: CASSLESGRMNTEAFF.

This clonotype was counted many times. V is TRBV12-3 or TRBV12-4 and J is TRBJ2-1; possible D gene TRBD2, 6 bases. V was cut by 7 bases and J by 0 bases, with 10 bases left in between. The CDR3 consists of 14 residues. CDR3 in amino acids: CASTMGGSYNEQFF. CDR3 bases: TGTGCCAGCACTATGGGGGGCTCCTACAATGAGCAGTTCTTC.

V is TRBV2 and J is TRBJ2-1; D is undetermined. Deletions cut 0 bases from V and 8 bases from J, with 14 bases between. CDR1 is SNHLY and CDR2 is FYNNEI in the germline V gene. This CDR3 has 15 amino acids. CDR3 coding DNA: TGTGCCAGCAGTGAAGCAGGAGCTTTAGGTGATGAGCAGTTCTTC. Translating it yields CASSEAGALGDEQFF.